What follows are 20 T cell receptor beta chains derived from one specimen sequenced in a study of T cells in Graves' hyperthyroidism and ophthalmopathy. Amplified regions were TCR beta CDR3 sequences from RNA transcripts. Carried out on the TCR CDR3, a first-round RT-PCR used the HTBI primer set. TCRdb redid the calling of the multiplex PCR reads with MiXCR, one entry per CDR3 protein. The sample includes about 640,000 distinct CDR3 sequences, around 20% of them seen just once. The sample was blood. These receptors were obtained from a young man with Graves' ophthalmopathy.

The rearrangement joins TRBV19 to TRBJ2-5; weak D call: TRBD2 (6 bases). Germline V gene data show CDR1 as LNHDA and CDR2 as SQIVND (reference sequence). This CDR3 region has 14 residues. Trimming took off 4 bases at V and 2 bases at J, with 11 bases between the two ends. CDR3 nucleotides: TGTGCCAGTAGTAGTGTGGCGGGACAAGAGACCCAGTACTTC. Its protein product is CASSSVAGQETQYF.

This clonotype has a count of ten or more. The V gene is TRBV11-2, the J gene TRBJ2-7; D possibly corresponds to TRBD2 (5 bases). The V gene's germline CDR1 is SGHAT and CDR2 FQNNGV. V was cut by 2 bases and J by 2 bases, with 13 bases left in between. The CDR3 spans 15 residues. CDR3 in DNA: TGTGCCAGCAGCTTATATAGTGGACTGACCTACGAGCAGTACTTC. Amino acid sequence: CASSLYSGLTYEQYF.

The rearrangement uses TRBV5-5 and TRBJ1-4; a weak D match, TRBD1 (6 bases). V shed 4 bases and J shed 1 base, with 14 bases lying between them. Germline CDR1 SGHKS, CDR2 YYEKEE (reference sequence). The CDR3 has 16 amino acids. The CDR3 sequence is CASSLMSGETNEKLFF. The CDR3, as DNA: TGTGCCAGCAGCCTGATGTCAGGGGAAACTAATGAAAAACTGTTTTTT.

The rearrangement uses TRBV12-5 and TRBJ1-4; 7 bases agree with TRBD1. This CDR3 has 14 amino acids. Trimming took 6 bases from V and 5 from J; bases not matched to a gene: 6. The germline gives CDR1 LGHNT, CDR2 FRNRAP. CDR3 amino acids: CASGQGTENEKLFF. The DNA of the CDR3 is TGTGCTAGTGGCCAAGGGACAGAGAATGAAAAACTGTTTTTT.

V gene TRBV20-1 combines with J gene TRBJ2-1; 9 nucleotides align to TRBD2. Trimming removed 3 bases from V and 7 bases from J; junction bases left unmatched: 7. The CDR3 is 14 residues long. Germline assignment: CDR1 DFQATT and CDR2 SNEGSKA (reference sequence). The CDR3 sequence is CSASWGLAGNEQFF. CDR3 DNA: TGCAGTGCTAGCTGGGGGCTAGCGGGAAATGAGCAGTTCTTC.

This clonotype was seen at least ten times. The CDR3 protein is CSARDGALNTEAFF. CDR3 bases: TGCAGTGCTAGGGATGGGGCCTTGAACACTGAAGCTTTCTTT. The rearrangement joins TRBV20-1 to TRBJ1-1, with D maybe TRBD1 (5 bases). Per the germline V gene, CDR1 is DFQATT and CDR2 is SNEGSKA (reference sequence). Between the trimmed V and J ends, which lost 3 bases and 0 bases, there was a span of 11 bases. The CDR3 is made up of 14 amino acids.

V and J are TRBV20-1 and TRBJ2-1; the D is unclear. The CDR3 extends over 13 amino acids. Per the germline V gene, CDR1 is DFQATT and CDR2 is SNEGSKA (reference sequence). The V gene lost 4 bases and the J gene lost 4 bases, with 11 bases spanning the gap. Written as DNA, the CDR3 is TGCAGTGCTAAACCTTGGATGTACAATGAGCAGTTCTTC. It yields the protein CSAKPWMYNEQFF.

Ten or more counts support this clonotype. This sequence joins TRBV12-3 or TRBV12-4 and TRBJ2-7, with D tentatively TRBD1 (5 bases). CDR3 length equals 16 residues. V was shortened by 6 bases and J by 4 bases, with 22 bases between the two germline ends. As DNA, the CDR3 is TGTGCCAGCAGGAAAATTAGGGGAAGGGCGATTTACGAGCAGTACTTC. Translating gives CASRKIRGRAIYEQYF.

This clonotype was picked up a small number of times. This chain links TRBV6-5 with TRBJ2-7, with a tentative D call TRBD2 (5 bases). Trimming took off 2 bases at V and 3 bases at J, with 11 bases between the two ends. The CDR3 is made up of 14 amino acids. CDR1 is MNHEY and CDR2 is SVGAGI in the germline V gene. CDR3 bases: TGTGCCAGCAGTTACGGCACTAGTTTCTACGAGCAGTACTTC. Translating it yields CASSYGTSFYEQYF.

Only a few counts were recorded for this clonotype. The rearrangement joins TRBV9 to TRBJ2-3, with D tentatively TRBD2 (6 bases). Germline lookup yields CDR1 SGDLS and CDR2 YYNGEE. The CDR3 spans 15 residues. V gave up 0 bases and J gave up 0 bases, with 8 bases separating them. The CDR3 nucleotides read TGTGCCAGCAGCGTAGCAGGGAGGAGCACAGATACGCAGTATTTT. It encodes CASSVAGRSTDTQYF. The full variable domain, completed using reference TRBV9 and TRBJ2-3, is DSGVTQTPKHLITATGQRVTLRCSPRSGDLSVYWYQQSLDQGLQFLIQYYNGEERAKGNILERFSAQQFPDLHSELNLSSLELGDSALYFCASSVAGRSTDTQYFGPGTRLTVL.

The V gene is TRBV4-1, the J gene TRBJ2-7, with D possibly being TRBD1 or TRBD2 (5 bases each). CDR3 length: 15 amino acids. V was cut by 1 base and J by 2 bases, with 12 bases left in between. Germline V CDR1 and CDR2: MGHRA, YSYEKL. CDR3 sequence reads: CASSQAAWGTYEQYF. The CDR3 DNA follows: TGCGCCAGCAGCCAAGCAGCGTGGGGGACCTACGAGCAGTACTTC.

This clonotype was recorded a few times. The chain combines TRBV7-2 with TRBJ2-5; D gene uncertain. V lost 3 bases and J 4 bases, leaving 9 bases between the germline ends. CDR3 length: 13 amino acids. Germline loops: CDR1 SGHTA, CDR2 FQGNSA. The CDR3 region has the DNA TGTGCCAGCAGCTTTCCCGACGGAGAGACCCAGTACTTC. Protein: CASSFPDGETQYF.

Ten or more counts support this clonotype. The V and J genes are TRBV3-1 and TRBJ1-2; the match to TRBD1 covers 7 bases. CDR1 is LGHDT and CDR2 is YNNKEL in the germline V gene (reference sequence). The CDR3 loop spans 13 amino acids. With 5 bases clipped from V and 7 bases from J, the junction kept 7 bases outside the gene matches. In DNA, the CDR3 is TGTGCCAGCAGCGGTGACAGGGTAATTGGCTACACCTTC. Translated, it gives CASSGDRVIGYTF.

This clonotype was recorded at least ten times. The V call is TRBV12-3 or TRBV12-4, the J call TRBJ1-3, with a tentative D call TRBD1 (5 bases). V was pared by 7 bases and J by 0 bases, with 16 bases between. This CDR3 has 16 amino acids. CDR3 residues: CASTPGGTSSGNTIYF. CDR3 coding DNA: TGTGCCAGCACACCCGGGGGGACCTCCTCTGGAAACACCATATATTTT.

There are many counts of this clonotype. The J gene is TRBJ2-5, the V gene TRBV5-1; no firm D call. CDR3 length equals 14 residues. Per the germline V gene, CDR1 is SGHRS and CDR2 is YFSETQ. V was pared by 2 bases and J by 2 bases, with 10 bases between. The CDR3 loop reads CASSFGRAQETQYF. For the CDR3, the DNA is TGCGCCAGCAGCTTCGGAAGAGCGCAAGAGACCCAGTACTTC. Combining the CDR3 with reference TRBV5-1 and TRBJ2-5 gives the whole variable domain KAGVTQTPRYLIKTRGQQVTLSCSPISGHRSVSWYQQTPGQGLQFLFEYFSETQRNKGNFPGRFSGRQFSNSRSEMNVSTLELGDSALYLCASSFGRAQETQYFGPGTRLLVL.

The chain links TRBV19 to TRBJ1-1; no definite D call. V lost 9 bases to trimming and J lost 4 bases, with 15 bases between them. This CDR3 comprises 13 residues. Per germline, CDR1 LNHDA and CDR2 SQIVND (reference sequence). In nucleotides, the CDR3 is TGTGCCAGCACTCGCTCTGCAGCCACTGAAGCTTTCTTT. Its translation is CASTRSAATEAFF.

The chain joins TRBV5-1 to TRBJ2-7; TRBD2 is a possible D gene (5 bases). V was pared by 4 bases and J by 6 bases, with 23 bases between. CDR1 is SGHRS, CDR2 YFSETQ, per germline. This CDR3 contains 16 residues. The CDR3 spells CASSAGNPLPYAEQYF. CDR3 in DNA: TGCGCCAGCAGCGCCGGGAACCCCTTGCCCTACGCCGAGCAGTACTTC.

This clonotype was seen ten or more times. V gene TRBV28 combines with J gene TRBJ2-7, with D possibly being TRBD1 (6 bases). V was shortened by 5 bases and J by 7 bases, with 15 bases between the two germline ends. Germline V gene data show CDR1 as MDHEN and CDR2 as SYDVKM. There are 13 residues in the CDR3. DNA for the CDR3: TGTGCCAGCAGTCCGCGGACAGTGAGGGAGCAGTACTTC. The encoded protein is CASSPRTVREQYF. Drawing the rest from reference TRBV28 and TRBJ2-7, the complete variable domain is DVKVTQSSRYLVKRTGEKVFLECVQDMDHENMFWYRQDPGLGLRLIYFSYDVKMKEKGDIPEGYSVSREKKERFSLILESASTNQTSMYLCASSPRTVREQYFGPGTRLTVT.

This clonotype showed up just a few times. The chain couples TRBV20-1 to TRBJ2-7, with TRBD1 identical over 11 bases. V dropped 5 bases and J dropped 3; count of bases not matched to a gene: 6. Germline values: CDR1 DFQATT, CDR2 SNEGSKA (reference sequence). The CDR3 spans 14 residues. CDR3 bases: TGCAGTGCTTTAAGGACAGGGGGCTTCTACGAGCAGTACTTC. It encodes CSALRTGGFYEQYF.

This clonotype came up many times. The chain employs TRBV18 and TRBJ1-1, with D uncertain. V lost 1 base and J lost 0, with 9 bases in between. The CDR3 runs to 15 residues. Germline V CDR1 and CDR2: KGHSH, LQKENI. The CDR3 loop reads CASSPQESMNTEAFF. The DNA for the CDR3 is TGTGCCAGCTCACCACAGGAGTCCATGAACACTGAAGCTTTCTTT.